These T cell receptor beta chains were read from a single sample in a study of T cells after yellow fever vaccination. MiXCR, applied by TCRdb to the 5' RACE reads, yields one record per CDR3 protein. The sample contains around 340,000 distinct CDR3 sequences, roughly 8.7% of which appear only once. The sequencing here drew on PBMCs, taken on the day of the first yellow fever vaccination. The receptors derive from a man aged 18 to 35 who received the YFV17D yellow fever vaccine. Both conserved end residues are part of each CDR3. Each record gives: D gene, clone size, V gene, J gene, CDR3 protein, CDR3 DNA. D genes are given only for firm matches. Clone size is given for some rows only: seen once, a few or many times, or a class if the clone is expanded.

d_gene: TRBD2
abundance: many
v_gene: TRBV7-9
j_gene: TRBJ2-1
CDR3aa: CASTPSGGHEQFF
CDR3nt: TGTGCCAGCACCCCTAGCGGGGGTCATGAGCAGTTCTTC

d_gene: TRBD1
abundance: NA
v_gene: TRBV7-2
j_gene: TRBJ2-3
CDR3aa: CASSLRTGEGTDTQYF
CDR3nt: TGTGCCAGCAGCTTACGGACAGGAGAGGGCACAGATACGCAGTATTTT

d_gene: NA
abundance: few
v_gene: TRBV6-2/TRBV6-3
j_gene: TRBJ1-5
CDR3aa: CASSPVGGTYSNQPQHF
CDR3nt: TGTGCCAGCAGTCCAGTAGGGGGGACTTATAGCAATCAGCCCCAGCATTTT

d_gene: TRBD2
abundance: few
v_gene: TRBV18
j_gene: TRBJ2-7
CDR3aa: CASDSGTSVHEQYF
CDR3nt: TGTGCCAGCGACTCGGGGACTAGCGTCCACGAGCAGTACTTC

d_gene: NA
abundance: NA
v_gene: TRBV5-1
j_gene: TRBJ1-2
CDR3aa: CASSLQSLGGYGYTF
CDR3nt: TGCGCCAGCAGCCTGCAATCGTTGGGGGGCTATGGCTACACCTTC

d_gene: NA
abundance: NA
v_gene: TRBV12-3/TRBV12-4
j_gene: TRBJ1-3
CDR3aa: CASGVYGNTIYF
CDR3nt: TGTGCCAGCGGGGTGTACGGAAACACCATATATTTT

d_gene: NA
abundance: NA
v_gene: TRBV11-1
j_gene: TRBJ1-3
CDR3aa: CASSLGFLGADTIYF
CDR3nt: TGTGCCAGCAGCTTGGGGTTCCTGGGTGCGGACACCATATATTTT

d_gene: NA
abundance: few
v_gene: TRBV27
j_gene: TRBJ2-1
CDR3aa: CASGWAGGESSYNEQFF
CDR3nt: TGTGCCAGCGGGTGGGCAGGGGGGGAGAGCTCCTACAATGAGCAGTTCTTC

d_gene: NA
abundance: few
v_gene: TRBV12-3/TRBV12-4
j_gene: TRBJ2-1
CDR3aa: CASSLGAAERAQFF
CDR3nt: TGTGCCAGCAGCCTAGGGGCGGCTGAGCGTGCGCAGTTCTTC

d_gene: TRBD1
abundance: NA
v_gene: TRBV18
j_gene: TRBJ1-1
CDR3aa: CASSLGTGGLNTEAFF
CDR3nt: TGTGCCAGCTCACTAGGGACAGGGGGCCTGAACACTGAAGCTTTCTTT

d_gene: NA
abundance: many
v_gene: TRBV7-2
j_gene: TRBJ2-7
CDR3aa: CASSYDSYEQYF
CDR3nt: TGTGCCAGCAGCTATGACAGCTACGAGCAGTACTTC

d_gene: NA
abundance: NA
v_gene: TRBV25-1
j_gene: TRBJ1-5
CDR3aa: CASRAGTGPQHF
CDR3nt: TGTGCCAGCAGGGCCGGCACCGGGCCCCAGCATTTT

d_gene: NA
abundance: NA
v_gene: TRBV20-1
j_gene: TRBJ1-6
CDR3aa: CSARGGGTSSRNSPLHF
CDR3nt: TGCAGTGCTAGGGGCGGTGGGACCAGTTCGAGGAATTCACCCCTCCACTTT

d_gene: NA
abundance: NA
v_gene: TRBV28
j_gene: TRBJ1-4
CDR3aa: CASSANGAVREKLFF
CDR3nt: TGTGCCAGCAGCGCTAACGGGGCGGTGCGTGAAAAACTGTTTTTT

d_gene: NA
abundance: few
v_gene: TRBV5-1
j_gene: TRBJ2-6
CDR3aa: CASSARSGANVLTF
CDR3nt: TGCGCCAGTTCCGCCCGCTCTGGGGCCAACGTCCTGACTTTC

d_gene: TRBD2
abundance: NA
v_gene: TRBV24-1
j_gene: TRBJ2-3
CDR3aa: CATSGPGVAGNTDTQYF
CDR3nt: TGTGCCACCAGTGGTCCCGGGGTAGCGGGGAACACAGATACGCAGTATTTT

d_gene: NA
abundance: few
v_gene: TRBV3-1
j_gene: TRBJ2-3
CDR3aa: CASSQRGTDTQYF
CDR3nt: TGTGCCAGCAGCCAAAGAGGCACAGATACGCAGTATTTT

d_gene: NA
abundance: NA
v_gene: TRBV2
j_gene: TRBJ2-7
CDR3aa: CASSDRSLTQYF
CDR3nt: TGTGCCAGCAGTGACAGGTCGTTGACGCAGTACTTC

d_gene: NA
abundance: many
v_gene: TRBV4-3
j_gene: TRBJ1-5
CDR3aa: CASSQGSGQPQHF
CDR3nt: TGCGCCAGCAGCCAGGGGAGCGGTCAGCCCCAGCATTTT

d_gene: NA
abundance: NA
v_gene: TRBV7-2
j_gene: TRBJ2-7
CDR3aa: CASSSFEGEQYF
CDR3nt: TGTGCCAGCAGCTCGTTTGAGGGCGAGCAGTACTTC

d_gene: TRBD1
abundance: many
v_gene: TRBV27
j_gene: TRBJ2-1
CDR3aa: CASSLAGGSEQFF
CDR3nt: TGTGCCAGCAGTTTAGCAGGGGGCAGTGAGCAGTTCTTC

d_gene: NA
abundance: many
v_gene: TRBV5-1
j_gene: TRBJ1-3
CDR3aa: CASSPTSLSGNTIYF
CDR3nt: TGCGCCAGCAGTCCCACATCGCTCTCTGGAAACACCATATATTTT

d_gene: TRBD1
abundance: few
v_gene: TRBV11-2
j_gene: TRBJ2-2
CDR3aa: CASSSSGTVRPGELFF
CDR3nt: TGTGCCAGCAGCAGCTCCGGGACAGTTCGCCCCGGGGAGCTGTTTTTT

d_gene: NA
abundance: few
v_gene: TRBV6-1
j_gene: TRBJ1-2
CDR3aa: CASSHRGGNRGYTF
CDR3nt: TGTGCCAGCAGTCATCGGGGGGGGAATCGAGGCTACACCTTC

d_gene: TRBD1
abundance: NA
v_gene: TRBV5-1
j_gene: TRBJ1-2
CDR3aa: CASSPRTGSIYGYTF
CDR3nt: TGCGCCAGCAGCCCTCGGACAGGGAGTATCTATGGCTACACCTTC

d_gene: TRBD1
abundance: NA
v_gene: TRBV2
j_gene: TRBJ1-6
CDR3aa: CASTPGGTDNSPLHF
CDR3nt: TGTGCCAGCACACCTGGGGGGACAGATAATTCACCCCTCCACTTT

d_gene: NA
abundance: many
v_gene: TRBV5-1
j_gene: TRBJ2-5
CDR3aa: CASRAGARETQYF
CDR3nt: TGCGCCAGCAGGGCAGGGGCACGGGAGACCCAGTACTTC

d_gene: TRBD2
abundance: many
v_gene: TRBV6-5
j_gene: TRBJ2-1
CDR3aa: CASSSPRGDYNEQFF
CDR3nt: TGTGCCAGCAGTTCCCCCCGGGGGGACTACAATGAGCAGTTCTTC

d_gene: TRBD1
abundance: NA
v_gene: TRBV9
j_gene: TRBJ1-1
CDR3aa: CASSAGEGGQGARNTEAFF
CDR3nt: TGTGCCAGCAGCGCGGGGGAAGGCGGACAGGGGGCGAGGAACACTGAAGCTTTCTTT

d_gene: TRBD1
abundance: NA
v_gene: TRBV5-1
j_gene: TRBJ1-6
CDR3aa: CASSSSGTGGNSPLHF
CDR3nt: TGCGCCAGCAGCAGTTCCGGGACAGGGGGAAATTCACCCCTCCACTTT

d_gene: TRBD2
abundance: NA
v_gene: TRBV7-2
j_gene: TRBJ2-3
CDR3aa: CASSLVTSGAQREYF
CDR3nt: TGTGCCAGCAGCCTCGTTACTAGCGGGGCCCAGAGGGAGTATTTT

d_gene: NA
abundance: many
v_gene: TRBV12-3/TRBV12-4
j_gene: TRBJ2-3
CDR3aa: CASSLGGGGDTQYF
CDR3nt: TGTGCCAGCAGTTTAGGGGGGGGCGGGGATACGCAGTATTTT

d_gene: TRBD2
abundance: few
v_gene: TRBV7-9
j_gene: TRBJ2-3
CDR3aa: CASSSTRGVPDTQYF
CDR3nt: TGTGCCAGCAGCTCAACGCGGGGGGTTCCAGATACGCAGTATTTT

d_gene: NA
abundance: NA
v_gene: TRBV4-1
j_gene: TRBJ1-4
CDR3aa: CASSRADSTNEKLFF
CDR3nt: TGCGCCAGCAGCCGCGCTGACAGTACTAATGAAAAACTGTTTTTT

d_gene: NA
abundance: few
v_gene: TRBV2
j_gene: TRBJ1-1
CDR3aa: CASSVGSGGRTEAFF
CDR3nt: TGTGCCAGCAGTGTGGGTAGTGGAGGTCGAACTGAAGCTTTCTTT

d_gene: NA
abundance: many
v_gene: TRBV5-1
j_gene: TRBJ2-3
CDR3aa: CASSLGATTDTQYF
CDR3nt: TGCGCCAGCAGCTTGGGAGCCACAACAGATACGCAGTATTTT

d_gene: TRBD1
abundance: few
v_gene: TRBV7-2
j_gene: TRBJ2-7
CDR3aa: CASSWGQGTYYEQYF
CDR3nt: TGTGCCAGCAGCTGGGGACAGGGGACCTACTACGAGCAGTACTTC

d_gene: TRBD2
abundance: NA
v_gene: TRBV4-2
j_gene: TRBJ2-3
CDR3aa: CASSQGRGGRTDTQYF
CDR3nt: TGTGCCAGCAGCCAAGGGCGGGGGGGACGCACAGATACGCAGTATTTT

d_gene: NA
abundance: NA
v_gene: TRBV7-2
j_gene: TRBJ1-2
CDR3aa: CASRKGGGYGYTF
CDR3nt: TGTGCCAGCAGAAAGGGGGGAGGCTATGGCTACACCTTC

d_gene: NA
abundance: NA
v_gene: TRBV29-1
j_gene: TRBJ2-3
CDR3aa: CSVDRGDTQYF
CDR3nt: TGCAGCGTCGATAGGGGAGATACGCAGTATTTT

d_gene: NA
abundance: NA
v_gene: TRBV7-2
j_gene: TRBJ2-3
CDR3aa: CASLGGFSTDTQYF
CDR3nt: TGTGCCAGCTTGGGGGGCTTTTCTACAGATACGCAGTATTTT

d_gene: NA
abundance: few
v_gene: TRBV7-9
j_gene: TRBJ2-7
CDR3aa: CASSSTQGYEQYF
CDR3nt: TGTGCCAGCAGCTCAACCCAGGGATACGAGCAGTACTTC

d_gene: TRBD1
abundance: few
v_gene: TRBV6-1
j_gene: TRBJ1-1
CDR3aa: CASQGQGHTEAFF
CDR3nt: TGTGCCAGTCAAGGACAGGGGCACACTGAAGCTTTCTTT

d_gene: NA
abundance: NA
v_gene: TRBV13
j_gene: TRBJ2-2
CDR3aa: CASSLEGVSTGELFF
CDR3nt: TGTGCCAGCAGCTTAGAGGGAGTCAGCACCGGGGAGCTGTTTTTT

d_gene: TRBD2
abundance: NA
v_gene: TRBV6-1
j_gene: TRBJ2-1
CDR3aa: CASGVERGVPNEQFF
CDR3nt: TGTGCCAGCGGGGTGGAGCGGGGGGTTCCCAATGAGCAGTTCTTC

d_gene: NA
abundance: NA
v_gene: TRBV7-2
j_gene: TRBJ2-5
CDR3aa: CASSLYGQTQYF
CDR3nt: TGTGCCAGCAGCTTATATGGTCAGACCCAGTACTTC

d_gene: NA
abundance: few
v_gene: TRBV4-1
j_gene: TRBJ2-3
CDR3aa: CASSHHPLTRPAADTQYF
CDR3nt: TGCGCCAGCAGCCACCATCCTCTAACACGTCCGGCCGCGGATACGCAGTATTTT

d_gene: NA
abundance: few
v_gene: TRBV18
j_gene: TRBJ2-1
CDR3aa: CASSPLGRPSYNEQFF
CDR3nt: TGTGCCAGCTCACCACTGGGACGGCCGTCCTACAATGAGCAGTTCTTC